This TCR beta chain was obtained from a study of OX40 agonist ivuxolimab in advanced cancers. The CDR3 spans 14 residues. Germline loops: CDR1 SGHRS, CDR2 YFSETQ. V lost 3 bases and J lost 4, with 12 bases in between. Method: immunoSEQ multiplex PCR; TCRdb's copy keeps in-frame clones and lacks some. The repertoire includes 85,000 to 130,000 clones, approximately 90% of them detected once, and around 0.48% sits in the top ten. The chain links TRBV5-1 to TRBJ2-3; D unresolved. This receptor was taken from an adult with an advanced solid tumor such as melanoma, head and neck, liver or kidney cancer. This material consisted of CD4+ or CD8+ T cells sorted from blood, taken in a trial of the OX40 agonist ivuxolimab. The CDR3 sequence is CASSSRTGPDTQYF. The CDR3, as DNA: TGCGCCAGCAGCTCAAGGACCGGACCAGATACGCAGTATTTT.